The clone carrying this T cell receptor beta chain has a handful of counts. Its antigen remains unidentified. This specimen belongs to a study of naive and memory T cell subsets. Study-wide points: From naive to CM, EM and EMRA, diversity decreased and Gini increased. TCR abundance followed a power law differing between naive and memory subsets. Each distinct alpha or beta sequence counts as one clonotype.

The CDR3 has 15 residues. V lost 5 bases and J lost 12; bases outside the gene matches: 16. The germline CDR1 and CDR2 sequences are MNHEY and SVGAGI. Both TRBC1 and TRBC2 were covered by a beta constant-region primer of two equimolar oligonucleotides. Nested alpha and beta constant-region primers with the SP2 primer drove four PCR rounds on ligated cDNA. TCRdb processed the UMI-ligation and nested PCR reads anew with MiXCR; each CDR3 protein has one entry. The sample consists of 100,000 to 150,000 distinct CDR3 sequences, roughly 32% of them appearing once. The sample consisted of central memory CD4+ T cells from blood. The receptor comes from a human donor in good health. The V and J genes are TRBV6-5 and TRBJ2-1; 7 nucleotides agree with TRBD2. In nucleotides, the CDR3 is TGTGCCAGCAGTCTCCGTTTAGCGGGCCATAGGGTGCAGTTCTTC. Translated: CASSLRLAGHRVQFF.